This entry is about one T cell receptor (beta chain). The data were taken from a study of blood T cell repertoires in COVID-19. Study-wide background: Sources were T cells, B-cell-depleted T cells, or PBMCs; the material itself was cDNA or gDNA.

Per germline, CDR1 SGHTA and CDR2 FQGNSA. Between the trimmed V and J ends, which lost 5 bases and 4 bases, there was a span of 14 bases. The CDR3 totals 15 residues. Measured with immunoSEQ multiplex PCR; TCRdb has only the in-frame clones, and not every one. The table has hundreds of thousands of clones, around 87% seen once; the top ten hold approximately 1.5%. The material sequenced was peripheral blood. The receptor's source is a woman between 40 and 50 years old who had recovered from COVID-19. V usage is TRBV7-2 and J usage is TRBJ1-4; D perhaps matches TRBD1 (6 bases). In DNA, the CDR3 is TGTGCCAGCAGCCCGGACAGCTTACTTAATGAAAAACTGTTTTTT. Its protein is CASSPDSLLNEKLFF.